This T cell receptor (beta chain) was profiled in a study of beta chain features in type 1 diabetes. Whole-study findings and limits: VDJ junctions in type 1 diabetes patients carried more deletions and fewer insertions. All four CD4+ subsets of Type 1 diabetes patients contained TCRB CDR3s that were moderately but significantly shorter.

The study reverse transcribed the entire isolated RNA, so it sequenced expressed TCRB transcripts. Profiled with immunoSEQ multiplex PCR; TCRdb holds only in-frame clones, not every one. The sample includes a few hundred thousand clones, about 15% seen only once; the top ten take roughly 0.015%. From germline, CDR1 is KGHSH and CDR2 LQKENI. Trimming removed 5 bases at V and 3 bases at J, with 7 bases between. CDR3 length: 12 residues. Concerning this clone: What it binds is not known.

This sequence originates from a man aged 18 to 35 with type 1 diabetes. Material for sequencing was naive CD4+ T cells from blood. This rearrangement joins TRBV18 to TRBJ1-1, with no clear D. The CDR3 here is CASSYSDTEAFF. In nucleotides, the CDR3 is TGTGCCAGCTCATACTCCGACACTGAAGCTTTCTTT.